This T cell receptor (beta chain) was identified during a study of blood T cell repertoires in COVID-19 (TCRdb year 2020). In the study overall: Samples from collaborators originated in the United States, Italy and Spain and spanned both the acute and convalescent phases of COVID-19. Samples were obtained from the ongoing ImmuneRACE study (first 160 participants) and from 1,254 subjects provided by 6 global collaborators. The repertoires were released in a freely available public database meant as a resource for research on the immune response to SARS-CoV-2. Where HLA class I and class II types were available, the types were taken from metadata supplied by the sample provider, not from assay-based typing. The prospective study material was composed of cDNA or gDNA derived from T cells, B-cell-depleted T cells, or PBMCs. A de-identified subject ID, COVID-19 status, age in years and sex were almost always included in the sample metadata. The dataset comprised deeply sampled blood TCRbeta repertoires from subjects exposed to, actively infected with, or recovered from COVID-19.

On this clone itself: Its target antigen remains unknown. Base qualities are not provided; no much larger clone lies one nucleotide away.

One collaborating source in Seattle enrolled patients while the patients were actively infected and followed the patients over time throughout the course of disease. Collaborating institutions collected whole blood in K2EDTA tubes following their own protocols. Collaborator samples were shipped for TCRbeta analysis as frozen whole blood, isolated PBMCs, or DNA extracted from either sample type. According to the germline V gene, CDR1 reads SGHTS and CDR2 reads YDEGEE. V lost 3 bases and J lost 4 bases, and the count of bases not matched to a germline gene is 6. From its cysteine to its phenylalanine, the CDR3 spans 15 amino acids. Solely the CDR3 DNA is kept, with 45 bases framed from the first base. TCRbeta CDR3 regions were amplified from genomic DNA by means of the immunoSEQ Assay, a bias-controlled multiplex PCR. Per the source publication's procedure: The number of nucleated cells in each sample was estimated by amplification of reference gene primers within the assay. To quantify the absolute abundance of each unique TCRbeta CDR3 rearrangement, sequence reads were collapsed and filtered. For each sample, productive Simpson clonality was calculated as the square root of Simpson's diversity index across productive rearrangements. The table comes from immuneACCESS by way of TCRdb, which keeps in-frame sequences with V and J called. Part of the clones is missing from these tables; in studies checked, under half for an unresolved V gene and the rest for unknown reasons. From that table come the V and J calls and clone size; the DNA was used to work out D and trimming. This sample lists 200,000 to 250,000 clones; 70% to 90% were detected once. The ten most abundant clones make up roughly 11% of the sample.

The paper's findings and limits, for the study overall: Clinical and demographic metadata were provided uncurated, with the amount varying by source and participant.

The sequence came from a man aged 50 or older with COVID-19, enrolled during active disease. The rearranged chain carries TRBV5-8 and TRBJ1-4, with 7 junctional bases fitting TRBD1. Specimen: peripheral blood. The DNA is TGTGCCAGCAGCTCCGGACAGGATAGTAATGAAAAACTGTTTTTT. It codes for CASSSGQDSNEKLFF.